The 4 T cell receptor beta chains below were found in one sample sequenced in a study of blood T cells in healthy people across ages (dated by TCRdb to the mid-2010s). Receptor libraries were prepared by 5' RACE. The data were produced on an Illumina HiSeq 2500. A second PCR of about 6 to 11 cycles was performed with a sample-barcoded 5' primer and a J-beta primer mix. TCRdb reprocessing: public reads trimmed at Q25 with fastp, clones called with MiXCR, in-frame beta chains kept. Identical CDR3 proteins give one entry, which carries the most common genes and DNA. The sample contains some 1.7 million distinct CDR3 sequences, under 30% of them found a single time. The ten largest clones add up to roughly 8.2% of the sample. The sample consisted of blood. These TCRs come from a woman in her twenties or thirties in good health.

This chain connects TRBV10-3 to TRBJ1-6; TRBD1 might be the D (6 bases). With 6 bases removed from V and 9 bases from J, the gap between germline ends came to 21 bases. The germline V gene encodes CDR1 ENHRY and CDR2 SYGVKD. The CDR3 consists of 16 residues. CDR3 amino acids: CAISSIEQGGPSPLHF. CDR3 in DNA: TGTGCCATCAGCTCGATCGAACAGGGTGGCCCTTCACCCCTCCACTTT.

This clonotype was detected many times. The rearrangement uses TRBV20-1 and TRBJ2-7, with D perhaps matching TRBD2 (5 bases). V lost 0 bases, J lost 3 bases, and 15 bases lay in between. The CDR3 runs to 15 residues. The V gene's germline CDR1 is DFQATT and CDR2 SNEGSKA (reference sequence). CDR3 in amino acids: CSARDTRLAGYEQYF. In DNA form, the CDR3 reads TGCAGTGCTAGAGATACTAGGCTAGCAGGCTACGAGCAGTACTTC.

This clonotype was seen many times. CDR3 coding DNA: TGCAGCGCCGGGGGGCAGGGGAGGAGTGAAAAACTGTTTTTT. It yields the protein CSAGGQGRSEKLFF. V and J are TRBV29-1 and TRBJ1-4, with D possibly matching TRBD1 (6 bases). The germline V gene encodes CDR1 SQVTM and CDR2 ANQGSEA. The CDR3 is made up of 14 amino acids. The ends were cut back, 7 bases at V and 7 bases at J, with 19 bases in the middle.

The chain combines TRBV12-3 or TRBV12-4 with TRBJ2-7; 8 nucleotides line up with TRBD2. Trimming cost V 6 bases and J 3 bases; bases outside gene matches: 10. The length of the CDR3 is 15 residues. The CDR3: CASSPREGLLYEQYF. In nucleotides, the CDR3 is TGTGCCAGCAGCCCCCGGGAGGGCTTGCTCTACGAGCAGTACTTC.